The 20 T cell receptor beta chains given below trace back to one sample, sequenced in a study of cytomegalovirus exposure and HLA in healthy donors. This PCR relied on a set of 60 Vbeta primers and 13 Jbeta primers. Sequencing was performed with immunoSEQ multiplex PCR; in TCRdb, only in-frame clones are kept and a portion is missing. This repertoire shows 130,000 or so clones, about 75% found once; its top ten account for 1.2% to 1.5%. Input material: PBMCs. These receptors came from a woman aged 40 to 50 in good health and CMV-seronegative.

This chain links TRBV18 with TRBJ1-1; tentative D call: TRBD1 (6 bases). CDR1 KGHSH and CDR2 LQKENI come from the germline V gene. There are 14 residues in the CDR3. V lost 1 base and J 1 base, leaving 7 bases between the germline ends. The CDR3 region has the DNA TGTGCCAGCTCACCACTACAGGGGAACACTGAAGCTTTCTTT. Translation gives CASSPLQGNTEAFF.

CDR3 sequence: CASSEGRGLAGYQETQYF. In DNA form, the CDR3 reads TGTGCCAGCAGTGAAGGCAGGGGGCTCGCGGGGTACCAAGAGACCCAGTACTTC. The chain links TRBV6-1 to TRBJ2-5, with 8 bases identical to TRBD1. Germline values: CDR1 MNHNS, CDR2 SASEGT. V was pared by 1 base and J by 0 bases, with 10 bases of the junction left unmatched. This CDR3 comprises 18 residues.

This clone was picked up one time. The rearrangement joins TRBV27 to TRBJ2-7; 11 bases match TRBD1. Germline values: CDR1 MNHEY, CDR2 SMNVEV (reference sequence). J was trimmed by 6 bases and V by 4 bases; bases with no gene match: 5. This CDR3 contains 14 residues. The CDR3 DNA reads TGTGCCAGCAGTTGGACAGGGGGCCTTTTCGAGCAGTACTTC. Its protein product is CASSWTGGLFEQYF.

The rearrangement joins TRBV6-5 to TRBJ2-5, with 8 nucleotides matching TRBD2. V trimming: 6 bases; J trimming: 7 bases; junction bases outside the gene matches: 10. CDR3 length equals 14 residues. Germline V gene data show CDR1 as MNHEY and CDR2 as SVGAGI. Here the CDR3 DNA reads TGTGCCAGCAGAGGGGCGGGGGGCCCGCTGACCCAGTACTTC. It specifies CASRGAGGPLTQYF.

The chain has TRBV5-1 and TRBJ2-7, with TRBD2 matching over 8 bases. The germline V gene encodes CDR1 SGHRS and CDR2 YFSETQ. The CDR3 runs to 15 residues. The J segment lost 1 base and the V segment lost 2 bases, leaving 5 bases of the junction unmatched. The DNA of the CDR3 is TGCGCCAGCAGCTTTACGGGGGGGTCATCCTACGAGCAGTACTTC. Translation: CASSFTGGSSYEQYF.

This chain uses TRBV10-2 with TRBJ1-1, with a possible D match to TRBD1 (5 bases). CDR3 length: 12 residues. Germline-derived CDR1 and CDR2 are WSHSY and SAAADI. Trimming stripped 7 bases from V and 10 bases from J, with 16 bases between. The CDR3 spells CASIIGQGSAFF. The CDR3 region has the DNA TGCGCCAGCATAATAGGCCAGGGTTCAGCTTTCTTT.

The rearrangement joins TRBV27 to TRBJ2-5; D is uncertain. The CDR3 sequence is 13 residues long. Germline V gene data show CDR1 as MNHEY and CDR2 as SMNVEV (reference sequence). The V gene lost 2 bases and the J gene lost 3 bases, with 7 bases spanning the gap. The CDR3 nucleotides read TGTGCCAGCAGTTTAAATCGGGAAGAGACCCAGTACTTC. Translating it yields CASSLNREETQYF.

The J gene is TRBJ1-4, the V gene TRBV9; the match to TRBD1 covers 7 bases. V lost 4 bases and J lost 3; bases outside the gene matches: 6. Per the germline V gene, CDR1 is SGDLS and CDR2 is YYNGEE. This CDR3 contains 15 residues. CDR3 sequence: CASSPRDSPNEKLFF. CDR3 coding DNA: TGTGCCAGCAGCCCTAGGGACAGCCCTAATGAAAAACTGTTTTTT.

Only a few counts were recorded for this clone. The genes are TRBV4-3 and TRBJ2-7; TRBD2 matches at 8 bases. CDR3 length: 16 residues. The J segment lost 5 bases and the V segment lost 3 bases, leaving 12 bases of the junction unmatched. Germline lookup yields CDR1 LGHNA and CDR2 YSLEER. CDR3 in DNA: TGCGCCAGCAGCCAGGGGCTCGGGGGGGCCATCGACGAGCAGTACTTC. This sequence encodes CASSQGLGGAIDEQYF.

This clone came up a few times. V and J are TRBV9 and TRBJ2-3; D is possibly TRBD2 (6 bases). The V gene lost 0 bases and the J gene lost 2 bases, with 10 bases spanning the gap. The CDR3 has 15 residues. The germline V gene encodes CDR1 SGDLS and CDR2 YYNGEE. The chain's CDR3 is CASSVVSGFTDTQYF. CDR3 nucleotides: TGTGCCAGCAGCGTAGTTAGCGGATTCACAGATACGCAGTATTTT.

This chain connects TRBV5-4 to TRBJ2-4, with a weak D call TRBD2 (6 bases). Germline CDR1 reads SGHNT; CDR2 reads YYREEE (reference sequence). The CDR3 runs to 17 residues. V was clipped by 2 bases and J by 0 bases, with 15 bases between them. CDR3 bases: TGTGCCAGCAGCTTTACGGAGGGATTGGGAGCCAAAAACATTCAGTACTTC. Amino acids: CASSFTEGLGAKNIQYF.

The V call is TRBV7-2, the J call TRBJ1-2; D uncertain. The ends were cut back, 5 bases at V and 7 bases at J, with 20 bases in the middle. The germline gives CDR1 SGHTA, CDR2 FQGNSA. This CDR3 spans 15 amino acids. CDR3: CASSPNPDGVGGYTF. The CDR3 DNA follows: TGTGCCAGCAGCCCAAACCCAGACGGGGTGGGTGGCTACACCTTC.

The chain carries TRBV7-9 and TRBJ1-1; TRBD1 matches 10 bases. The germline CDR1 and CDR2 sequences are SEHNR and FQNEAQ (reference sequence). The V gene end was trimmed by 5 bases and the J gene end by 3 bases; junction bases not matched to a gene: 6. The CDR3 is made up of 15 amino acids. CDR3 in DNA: TGTGCCAGCAGCGGATGGGGACAGGGGCACACTGAAGCTTTCTTT. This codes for CASSGWGQGHTEAFF.

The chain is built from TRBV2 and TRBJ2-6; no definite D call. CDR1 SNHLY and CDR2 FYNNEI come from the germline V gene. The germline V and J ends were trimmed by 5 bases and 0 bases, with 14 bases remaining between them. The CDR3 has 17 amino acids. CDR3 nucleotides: TGTGCCAGCAGTCCCTTTAGTGCCTTCTCTGGGGCCAACGTCCTGACTTTC. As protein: CASSPFSAFSGANVLTF.

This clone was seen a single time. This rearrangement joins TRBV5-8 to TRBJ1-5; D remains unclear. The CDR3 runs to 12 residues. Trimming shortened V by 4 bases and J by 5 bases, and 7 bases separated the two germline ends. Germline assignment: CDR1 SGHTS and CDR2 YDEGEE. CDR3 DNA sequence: TGTGCCAGCAGCCTACAGTATCAGCCCCAGCATTTT. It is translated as CASSLQYQPQHF.

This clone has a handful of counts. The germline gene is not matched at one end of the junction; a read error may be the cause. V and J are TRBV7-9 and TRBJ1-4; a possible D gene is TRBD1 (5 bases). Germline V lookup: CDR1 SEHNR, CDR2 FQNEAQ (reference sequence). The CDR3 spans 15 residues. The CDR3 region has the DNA TGTGCCAGCAGCCTAGCCCGACAGCATAATGAAAAACTGTTTTTT. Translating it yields CASSLARQHNEKLFF.

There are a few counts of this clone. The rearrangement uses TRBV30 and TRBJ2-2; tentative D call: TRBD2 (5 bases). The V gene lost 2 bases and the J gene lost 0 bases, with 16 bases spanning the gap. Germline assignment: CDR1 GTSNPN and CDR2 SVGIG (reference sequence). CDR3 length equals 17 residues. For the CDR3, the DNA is TGTGCCTGGAGTCGGGGTGTTGGCATCCCGAACACCGGGGAGCTGTTTTTT. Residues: CAWSRGVGIPNTGELFF.

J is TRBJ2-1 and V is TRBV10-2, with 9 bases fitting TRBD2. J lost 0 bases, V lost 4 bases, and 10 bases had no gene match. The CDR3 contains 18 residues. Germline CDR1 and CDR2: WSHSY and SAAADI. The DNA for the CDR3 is TGCGCCAGCAGTGCTGTCACTAGCGGGTTCGTCTCCTACAATGAGCAGTTCTTC. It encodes CASSAVTSGFVSYNEQFF.

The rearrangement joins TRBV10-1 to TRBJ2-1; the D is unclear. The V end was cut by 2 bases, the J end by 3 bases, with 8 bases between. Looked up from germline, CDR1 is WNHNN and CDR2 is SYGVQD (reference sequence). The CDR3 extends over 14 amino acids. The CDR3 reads CASSEEGGYNEQFF. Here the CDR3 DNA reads TGCGCCAGCAGTGAGGAAGGCGGCTACAATGAGCAGTTCTTC.

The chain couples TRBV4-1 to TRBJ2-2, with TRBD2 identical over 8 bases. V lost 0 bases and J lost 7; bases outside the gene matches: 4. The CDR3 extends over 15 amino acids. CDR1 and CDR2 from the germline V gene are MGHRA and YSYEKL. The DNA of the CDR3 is TGCGCCAGCAGCCAAGAAGGGACTAGATTCGGGGAGCTGTTTTTT. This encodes CASSQEGTRFGELFF.